This T cell receptor beta chain was captured by sequencing in a study of blood T cells in healthy people across ages. Donors ranged from roughly 6 to 90 years old and were healthy Caucasians in Russia. Notes on the study in general: It was found that TCR beta diversity correlated strongly with the percentage of naive T cells.

This clonotype was found many times. What it binds is not known. Together with a sample-barcoded 5' primer, a J-beta primer mix was included in a second PCR lasting roughly 6 to 12 cycles. TCRdb used MiXCR to reprocess the 5' RACE reads, holding one entry per CDR3 protein. Here the sample spans some 1.5 million distinct CDR3 sequences, 28% being singletons. This receptor was obtained from a woman in her twenties or thirties in good health. Source material: blood.

The CDR3 sequence: CSAREGTGAGTEAFF. CDR3 DNA: TGCAGTGCTAGGGAAGGGACAGGGGCGGGCACTGAAGCTTTCTTT. The J gene is TRBJ1-1, the V gene TRBV20-1; 10 nucleotides match TRBD1. The V and J ends lost 3 bases and 4 bases, in that order; junction bases with no gene match: 8. Germline V lookup: CDR1 DFQATT, CDR2 SNEGSKA (reference sequence). CDR3 length equals 15 residues.